Listed below are T cell receptor beta chains from one sample, sequenced in a study of T-cell memory formation after mild COVID-19. TCRdb reanalysed the 5' RACE reads using MiXCR and keeps one entry per CDR3 protein. The table includes some 450,000 distinct CDR3 sequences, 20% detected once. Input material: PBMCs or a T cell subset sorted from them (not recorded which). The receptors were gathered from an adult woman who had mild COVID-19 (a few samples of this study predate the infection). Cell type and time point are not known. Each CDR3 is given with its conserved first and last residue. The order of the fields is V gene, CDR3 length, clone size, D gene, J gene, CDR3 DNA, CDR3 protein. A D gene is named only where the DNA matches it firmly. A row's size may be missing; if present it is once, few, many or a size class.

V: TRBV7-3; length: 20; size: NA; D: TRBD2; J: TRBJ2-1; DNA: TGTGCCAGCAGCCCGTCCGACGCGGGACTAGCGGGGGGGGGCGGGGATGAGCAGTTCTTC; CDR3: CASSPSDAGLAGGGGDEQFF
V: TRBV27; length: 13; size: NA; D: NA; J: TRBJ2-2; DNA: TGTGCCAGCAGAAGAGGAAACACCGGGGAGCTGTTTTTT; CDR3: CASRRGNTGELFF
V: TRBV15; length: 12; size: NA; D: NA; J: TRBJ2-3; DNA: TGTGCCACCAGCTTGGTGAGAAATACGCAGTATTTT; CDR3: CATSLVRNTQYF
V: TRBV7-2; length: 16; size: NA; D: NA; J: TRBJ1-5; DNA: TGTGCCAGCAGCCCATGGGTGGCAGGGTCCAATCAGCCCCAGCATTTT; CDR3: CASSPWVAGSNQPQHF
V: TRBV20-1; length: 13; size: few; D: NA; J: TRBJ2-1; DNA: TGCAGTGCTTTGACCGGGATTTACAATGAGCAGTTCTTC; CDR3: CSALTGIYNEQFF
V: TRBV5-1; length: 14; size: NA; D: TRBD1; J: TRBJ1-2; DNA: TGCGCCAGCAGCCACGGACAGGGAGGGAATGGCTACACCTTC; CDR3: CASSHGQGGNGYTF
V: TRBV4-1; length: 13; size: few; D: NA; J: TRBJ2-5; DNA: TGCGCCAGCAGCCCGGACTACTACGAGACCCAGTACTTC; CDR3: CASSPDYYETQYF
V: TRBV7-9; length: 13; size: NA; D: NA; J: TRBJ1-1; DNA: TGTGCCAGCAGCTTATCTGGGTGGGGTGAAGCTTTCTTT; CDR3: CASSLSGWGEAFF
V: TRBV29-1; length: 11; size: few; D: NA; J: TRBJ2-7; DNA: TGCAGCGTTGTCAGCCACTACGAGCAGTACTTC; CDR3: CSVVSHYEQYF
V: TRBV19; length: 14; size: NA; D: TRBD1; J: TRBJ1-5; DNA: TGTGCCAGTAGATCGACAGGGAGCAATCAGCCCCAGCATTTT; CDR3: CASRSTGSNQPQHF
V: TRBV7-2; length: 16; size: few; D: TRBD1; J: TRBJ1-5; DNA: TGTGCCAGCAGCGTACAGGGGGGTGGTAGCAATCAGCCCCAGCATTTT; CDR3: CASSVQGGGSNQPQHF
V: TRBV7-9; length: 11; size: NA; D: NA; J: TRBJ2-3; DNA: TGTGCCAGCAGCTCCCTTGATACGCAGTATTTT; CDR3: CASSSLDTQYF
V: TRBV3-1; length: 19; size: once; D: TRBD2; J: TRBJ2-3; DNA: TGTGCCAGCAGCCAAGTCAGCGGACTAGCGGGATCCCGCACAGATACGCAGTATTTT; CDR3: CASSQVSGLAGSRTDTQYF
V: TRBV9; length: 13; size: NA; D: NA; J: TRBJ1-5; DNA: TGTGCCAGCGGTGAAGGGGGGCGGCAGCCCCAGCATTTT; CDR3: CASGEGGRQPQHF
V: TRBV10-3; length: 13; size: many; D: NA; J: TRBJ1-5; DNA: TGTGCCATCAGTGAGTCCCAAAATCAGCCCCAGCATTTT; CDR3: CAISESQNQPQHF
V: TRBV5-1; length: 15; size: few; D: TRBD1; J: TRBJ1-5; DNA: TGCGCCAGCAGCTGGGGACAGGGGGCAAATCAGCCCCAGCATTTT; CDR3: CASSWGQGANQPQHF
V: TRBV3-1; length: 15; size: NA; D: TRBD2; J: TRBJ2-1; DNA: TGTGCCAGCAGCCATGGGACTAGCGGGAGTTTTGAGCAGTTCTTC; CDR3: CASSHGTSGSFEQFF
V: TRBV5-1; length: 12; size: few; D: NA; J: TRBJ2-5; DNA: TGCGCCAGCAGCTTGGGCCATGGGACCCAGTACTTC; CDR3: CASSLGHGTQYF
V: TRBV7-9; length: 15; size: few; D: NA; J: TRBJ2-1; DNA: TGTGCCAGCAGCTTACCCATGTTAGGAGCCGAGGAGCAGTTCTTC; CDR3: CASSLPMLGAEEQFF
V: TRBV15; length: 14; size: NA; D: NA; J: TRBJ1-1; DNA: TGTGCCACCAGCAGAGATGGGGGTAGCTCTGAAGCTTTCTTT; CDR3: CATSRDGGSSEAFF
V: TRBV5-1; length: 16; size: few; D: TRBD1; J: TRBJ2-7; DNA: TGCGCCAGCAGCTTTTCACCGGACAGGTTCTCCTACGAGCAGTACTTC; CDR3: CASSFSPDRFSYEQYF
V: TRBV6-1; length: 14; size: NA; D: NA; J: TRBJ1-1; DNA: TGTGCCAGCAGGGTTAGGGAGGAGGGGACTGAAGCTTTCTTT; CDR3: CASRVREEGTEAFF
V: TRBV12-3/TRBV12-4; length: 13; size: NA; D: NA; J: TRBJ2-1; DNA: TGTGCCAGCAGCCGGGGGGCCGTGTATGAGCAGTTCTTC; CDR3: CASSRGAVYEQFF
V: TRBV20-1; length: 17; size: NA; D: TRBD2; J: TRBJ2-4; DNA: TGCAGTGCTAGAGATGGGGGGGTAGCGGGAGACGGGCACATTCAGTACTTC; CDR3: CSARDGGVAGDGHIQYF
V: TRBV6-2/TRBV6-3; length: 17; size: NA; D: TRBD2; J: TRBJ2-1; DNA: TGTGCCAGCAGTGCCGGGACTAGCGGGATACCCCACAATGAGCAGTTCTTC; CDR3: CASSAGTSGIPHNEQFF
V: TRBV19; length: 13; size: NA; D: NA; J: TRBJ1-1; DNA: TGTGCCAGTAGTATGATCGGGGGCACTGAAGCTTTCTTT; CDR3: CASSMIGGTEAFF
V: TRBV11-2; length: 15; size: NA; D: TRBD2; J: TRBJ2-7; DNA: TGTGCCAGCAGCTTACGGGGCGGGGGTCCCTACGAGCAGTACTTC; CDR3: CASSLRGGGPYEQYF
V: TRBV10-3; length: 13; size: NA; D: NA; J: TRBJ2-7; DNA: TGTGCCATCAGAGGGACGAACTCCTACGAGCAGTACTTC; CDR3: CAIRGTNSYEQYF
V: TRBV18; length: 15; size: few; D: NA; J: TRBJ1-1; DNA: TGTGCCAGCTCACCACCCAGGGCGATGAACACTGAAGCTTTCTTT; CDR3: CASSPPRAMNTEAFF
V: TRBV15; length: 13; size: NA; D: TRBD1; J: TRBJ1-1; DNA: TGTGCCACCAGCAGAGTTCTGGACAGGGGAGCTTTCTTT; CDR3: CATSRVLDRGAFF
V: TRBV12-3/TRBV12-4; length: 15; size: few; D: NA; J: TRBJ2-7; DNA: TGTGCCAGCAGTTATGGGGGTCCTTCCTCCTACGAGCAGTACTTC; CDR3: CASSYGGPSSYEQYF
V: TRBV3-1; length: 15; size: few; D: TRBD2; J: TRBJ2-7; DNA: TGTGCCAGCGCGGGCGGCGGGAGCAACGCCTACGAGCAGTACTTC; CDR3: CASAGGGSNAYEQYF
V: TRBV6-2/TRBV6-3; length: 15; size: few; D: NA; J: TRBJ1-4; DNA: TGTGCCAGCAGATTAGAGGGACACAATAATGAAAAACTGTTTTTT; CDR3: CASRLEGHNNEKLFF
V: TRBV6-5; length: 14; size: few; D: NA; J: TRBJ2-5; DNA: TGTGCCAGCCAGTCCTACCAGTACCAAGAGACCCAGTACTTC; CDR3: CASQSYQYQETQYF
V: TRBV9; length: 15; size: few; D: TRBD1; J: TRBJ1-1; DNA: TGTGCCAGCAGCGTAGAAGGGACAGGATACACTGAAGCTTTCTTT; CDR3: CASSVEGTGYTEAFF
V: TRBV12-3/TRBV12-4; length: 12; size: few; D: NA; J: TRBJ2-3; DNA: TGTGCCAGCAGTTTAATTGTTAATACGCAGTATTTT; CDR3: CASSLIVNTQYF
V: TRBV18; length: 14; size: NA; D: TRBD1; J: TRBJ2-7; DNA: TGTGCCAGCTCACCAAGGACAGGGAATCGCGAGCAGTACTTC; CDR3: CASSPRTGNREQYF
V: TRBV12-3/TRBV12-4; length: 14; size: NA; D: NA; J: TRBJ2-5; DNA: TGTGCCAGCAGTCCCACCCTTATAGGAGAGACCCAGTACTTC; CDR3: CASSPTLIGETQYF
V: TRBV7-2; length: 14; size: few; D: NA; J: TRBJ2-3; DNA: TGTGCCAGCAGCTTCGGCGGCGTGAGAGATACGCAGTATTTT; CDR3: CASSFGGVRDTQYF
V: TRBV6-5; length: 13; size: many; D: NA; J: TRBJ1-6; DNA: TGTGCCACCGGGGAGCAGACCAATTCACCCCTCCACTTT; CDR3: CATGEQTNSPLHF
V: TRBV30; length: 12; size: few; D: TRBD1; J: TRBJ1-1; DNA: TGTGCCCTGGACAGGGGAGGAAGTGAAGCTTTCTTT; CDR3: CALDRGGSEAFF
V: TRBV15; length: 17; size: NA; D: NA; J: TRBJ2-3; DNA: TGTGCCACCAGCAGGGAAGATTCACTAGAGGCCACGGATACGCAGTATTTT; CDR3: CATSREDSLEATDTQYF
V: TRBV12-3/TRBV12-4; length: 14; size: many; D: NA; J: TRBJ1-6; DNA: TGTGCCAGCAGTATAGGGACAAGCGGTTCACCCCTCCACTTT; CDR3: CASSIGTSGSPLHF
V: TRBV3-1; length: 13; size: few; D: NA; J: TRBJ1-5; DNA: TGTGCCAGCAGCCAAGGTAGCCGGCAGCCCCAGCATTTT; CDR3: CASSQGSRQPQHF
V: TRBV3-1; length: 17; size: NA; D: TRBD2; J: TRBJ2-1; DNA: TGTGCCAGCAGCCAAGGCGGGACTAGCGGGGACCACAATGAGCAGTTCTTC; CDR3: CASSQGGTSGDHNEQFF
V: TRBV18; length: 13; size: NA; D: TRBD1; J: TRBJ2-7; DNA: TGTGCCAGCTCACCGGGACAGCTAGACGAGCAGTACTTC; CDR3: CASSPGQLDEQYF
V: TRBV6-2/TRBV6-3; length: 16; size: few; D: TRBD2; J: TRBJ2-7; DNA: TGTGCCAGCAGTCGAGCTAGCGGGAGGGCTGAGAACGAGCAGTACTTC; CDR3: CASSRASGRAENEQYF
V: TRBV2; length: 15; size: few; D: NA; J: TRBJ2-3; DNA: TGTGCCAGCGAGGGGACCATGATCAGGACAGATACGCAGTATTTT; CDR3: CASEGTMIRTDTQYF
V: TRBV7-9; length: 15; size: NA; D: NA; J: TRBJ2-7; DNA: TGTGCCAGCTCTGGAAAGGGAAAGAGCTCCTACGAGCAGTACTTC; CDR3: CASSGKGKSSYEQYF
V: TRBV5-1; length: 14; size: NA; D: NA; J: TRBJ2-5; DNA: TGCGCCAGCAGCTTGGGGCAAATGGGAGAGACCCAGTACTTC; CDR3: CASSLGQMGETQYF
V: TRBV12-3/TRBV12-4; length: 16; size: few; D: NA; J: TRBJ1-3; DNA: TGTGCCAGCAGCCCCACGGGACTGCTCTCTGGAAACACCATATATTTT; CDR3: CASSPTGLLSGNTIYF
V: TRBV6-5; length: 14; size: NA; D: TRBD2; J: TRBJ2-1; DNA: TGTGCCAGCAGGGTAGCGGGGGGAAACAATGAGCAGTTCTTC; CDR3: CASRVAGGNNEQFF
V: TRBV3-1; length: 16; size: few; D: TRBD2; J: TRBJ2-3; DNA: TGTGCCAGCAGTCCTGCCGGGACTAGCTTAGACGATACGCAGTATTTT; CDR3: CASSPAGTSLDDTQYF